This TCR beta chain was captured by sequencing in a study of blood T cells in healthy people across ages (dated by TCRdb to 2013 to 2016). Regarding the complete study: Template switching captured roughly one uniquely barcoded TCR beta cDNA molecule per two T cells in model experiments. The study measured age-related changes in TCR beta repertoire diversity using deep sequencing normalized with unique cDNA molecular identifiers. The donors were divided into four age groups: young (average approximately 15 years), middle-aged (approximately 39), aged (approximately 62) and long-lived (about 80). To avoid experimental bias, donors of different ages were spread randomly across the sequencing lanes. Two additional independent replicas of 1 million unique cDNA reads from the same blood draw were analyzed for two donors (one aged 18 to 29 and one aged 80 or older).

The donors were some 39 Caucasian individuals from Russia, aged roughly 6 to 100 years, who were systemically healthy. Approximately 10 milliliters of peripheral blood were collected from each donor into EDTA-treated Vacutainer tubes. Ficoll-Paque density-gradient centrifugation was used to isolate PBMCs, with at least 6 million per sample. Total RNA, at least 5 micrograms per sample, was extracted from PBMCs with Trizol reagent. The percentages of naive CD45RAhigh/CD27high T cells were determined by flow cytometry on a PBMC aliquot from every donor. The library was built by means of 5' RACE. Sequencing instrument: Illumina HiSeq 2500. The second PCR ran for roughly 6 to 11 cycles and used a J-beta primer mix along with a sample-barcoded 5' primer. A unique molecular identifier was introduced onto each TCR beta cDNA molecule by a template-switch 5' adaptor carrying 12 random nucleotides. Each sample yielded at least 3 million CDR3-containing paired-end reads. The Mint cDNA synthesis kit, primed by a TRBC-specific oligonucleotide, was used to synthesize first-strand cDNA from all RNA. All cDNA was treated with uracil-DNA glycosylase and then went through a first 18-cycle PCR with the universal primers M1SS and BC2_uni_R. Per the original workflow: For normalization, 1 million high-quality reads, each with a distinct molecular identifier, were randomly selected from each sample. Reads with shared molecular identifiers were discarded instead of being binned into consensus sequences. MiTCR, set to a Q25 quality threshold and the strictest error-elimination algorithm, was used for CDR3 identification, clonotype clustering and error correction. A nonparametric unseen species model with Euler transformation was used to estimate a lower bound on total TCR beta diversity. TCRdb reworked the public reads: Q25 trimming with fastp, MiXCR clone assembly, productive beta chains retained. Duplicate CDR3 protein sequences are folded into a single record with the most common DNA and genes. The V and J calls shown here were made by TCRdb, not taken from the authors' results. The sample data list about 810,000 distinct CDR3 sequences, and about 36% of these were observed just once. About an eighth of the sample rests with the top ten.

General study outcomes and caveats: Bulk unsorted PBMC profiling prevented conclusive comparison of naive and antigen-experienced compartments. The percentage of naive T cells measured by flow cytometry correlated strongly with observed TCR beta diversity. The long-lived group showed more naive CD4+ T cells, fewer expanded clones and increased TCR diversity than the aged group, suggesting age selection. Observed TCR beta diversity per million T cells fell roughly linearly with age, and a significant reduction was already apparent by age around 40. The CMV infection status of donors was not known, potentially confounding age-related changes in expanded clonotypes. Estimates of total diversity based on one million sequenced T cells were considered lower bounds and underestimates.

The CDR3 contains 14 residues, cysteine and phenylalanine counted. The CDR3 DNA has 42 bases and is translated from base 1. Trimming leaves V shorter by 6 bases and J shorter by 7 bases, with the junction holding 7 bases beyond the gene matches. Remarks on this clonotype: This receptor's antigen is unknown. A read error may be the cause here, since a much bigger clone is one base away.

The sample taken for sequencing was blood. The V and J genes are TRBV12-3 or TRBV12-4 and TRBJ2-7; TRBD2 aligns with 12 central bases. The origin of this receptor is a young man in good health. Here the CDR3 is given as CASSPLAGGPEQYF. The DNA is as follows: TGTGCCAGCAGCCCCCTAGCGGGGGGGCCTGAGCAGTACTTC.